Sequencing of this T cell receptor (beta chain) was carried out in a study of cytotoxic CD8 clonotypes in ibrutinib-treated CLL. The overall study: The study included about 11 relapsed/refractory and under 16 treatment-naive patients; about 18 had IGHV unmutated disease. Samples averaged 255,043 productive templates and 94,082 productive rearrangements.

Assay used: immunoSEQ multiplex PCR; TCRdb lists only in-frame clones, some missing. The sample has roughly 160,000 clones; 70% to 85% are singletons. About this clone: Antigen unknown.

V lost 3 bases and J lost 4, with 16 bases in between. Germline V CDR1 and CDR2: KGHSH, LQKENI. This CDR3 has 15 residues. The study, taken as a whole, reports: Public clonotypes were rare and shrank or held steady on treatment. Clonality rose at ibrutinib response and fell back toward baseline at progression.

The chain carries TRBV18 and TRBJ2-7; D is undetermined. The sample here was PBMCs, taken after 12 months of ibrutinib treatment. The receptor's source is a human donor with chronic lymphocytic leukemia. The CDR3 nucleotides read TGTGCCAGCTCACCTATGAAGGCCGGGCTTTACGAGCAGTACTTC. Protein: CASSPMKAGLYEQYF.